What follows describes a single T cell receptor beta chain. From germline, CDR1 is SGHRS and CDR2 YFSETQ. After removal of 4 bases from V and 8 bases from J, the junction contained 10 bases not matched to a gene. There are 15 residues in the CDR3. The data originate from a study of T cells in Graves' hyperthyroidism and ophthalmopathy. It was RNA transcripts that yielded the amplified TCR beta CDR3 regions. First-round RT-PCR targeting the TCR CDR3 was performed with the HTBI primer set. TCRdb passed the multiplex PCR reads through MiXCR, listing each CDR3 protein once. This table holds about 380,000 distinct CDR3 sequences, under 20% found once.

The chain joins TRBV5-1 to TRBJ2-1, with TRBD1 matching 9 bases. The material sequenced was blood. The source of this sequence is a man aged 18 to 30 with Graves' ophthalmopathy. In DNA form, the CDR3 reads TGCGCCAGCAGCACTAGGACAGGGGAGGAGTATGAGCAGTTCTTC. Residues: CASSTRTGEEYEQFF. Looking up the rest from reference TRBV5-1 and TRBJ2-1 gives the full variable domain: KAGVTQTPRYLIKTRGQQVTLSCSPISGHRSVSWYQQTPGQGLQFLFEYFSETQRNKGNFPGRFSGRQFSNSRSEMNVSTLELGDSALYLCASSTRTGEEYEQFFGPGTRLTVL.